The 24 T cell receptor beta chains reported below all come from one sample, sequenced in a study of blood T cell repertoires in COVID-19. The table came from immunoSEQ multiplex PCR; TCRdb's copy has only in-frame clones and leaves some out. This sample has around 140,000 clones, with approximately 88% found just once. Sequenced input: peripheral blood. These receptors were obtained from a woman of 80 years or more with acute or convalescent COVID-19.

The V gene is TRBV11-2, the J gene TRBJ2-7; D possibly corresponds to TRBD1 (6 bases). The CDR3 has 15 residues. Trimming took off 5 bases at V and 0 bases at J, with 14 bases between the two ends. Germline values: CDR1 SGHAT, CDR2 FQNNGV. The CDR3 DNA sequence: TGTGCCAGCAGCACCCCAGGGGCCTCCTCCTACGAGCAGTACTTC. Its protein product is CASSTPGASSYEQYF.

The J gene is TRBJ2-5, the V gene TRBV9; 7 bases are a match to TRBD1. V gave up 4 bases and J gave up 2 bases; unmatched junction bases: 11. CDR1 and CDR2 from the germline V gene are SGDLS and YYNGEE. CDR3 length equals 16 residues. The CDR3 sequence is CASSFAGTAVQETQYF. The CDR3 DNA follows: TGTGCCAGCAGCTTCGCCGGGACAGCTGTTCAAGAGACCCAGTACTTC.

V is TRBV9 and J is TRBJ2-1, with D perhaps TRBD1 (5 bases). V was clipped by 0 bases and J by 4 bases, with 14 bases between them. The CDR3 runs 16 residues. In germline, CDR1 is SGDLS, CDR2 YYNGEE. The DNA of the CDR3 is TGTGCCAGCAGCGTAGAAGTCGGACATTTTTACAATGAGCAGTTCTTC. This codes for CASSVEVGHFYNEQFF.

This clone occurred a few times. J is TRBJ2-7 and V is TRBV7-8; D uncertain. CDR3 length: 14 amino acids. Trimming stripped 5 bases from V and 2 bases from J, with 13 bases between. The germline CDR1 and CDR2 sequences are SGHVS and FQNEAQ. The CDR3 loop reads CASSLETATYEQYF. The CDR3 DNA is TGTGCCAGCAGCCTCGAGACTGCTACCTACGAGCAGTACTTC.

This clone showed up just a few times. This chain uses TRBV29-1 with TRBJ1-1; D unclear. This CDR3 has 13 amino acids. CDR1 is SQVTM, CDR2 ANQGSEA, per germline. Trimming pared 6 bases from V and 8 bases from J, leaving 19 bases between. DNA of the CDR3: TGCAGCGTAAGTCTTCAGGCCGCCCTCGAAGCTTTCTTT. It yields the protein CSVSLQAALEAFF.

This clone was seen only once. The V gene is TRBV7-9, the J gene TRBJ2-7; the D gene is possibly TRBD1 (5 bases). Germline CDR1 and CDR2: SEHNR and FQNEAQ (reference sequence). V was shortened by 5 bases and J by 2 bases, with 10 bases between the two germline ends. The CDR3 contains 13 residues. CDR3 amino acids: CASSRTNPYEQYF. DNA for the CDR3: TGTGCCAGCAGCCGGACAAACCCCTACGAGCAGTACTTC.

V and J are TRBV7-8 and TRBJ2-4; possibly TRBD2 for D (6 bases). V lost 5 bases and J lost 1, with 15 bases in between. CDR1 is SGHVS, CDR2 FQNEAQ, per germline. CDR3 size: 16 residues. CDR3 in DNA: TGTGCCAGCAGCCCGAGACTAGATCCGGCCAAAAACATTCAGTACTTC. Its protein product is CASSPRLDPAKNIQYF.

The CDR3 loop is CASSLGQGGSYEQYF. CDR3 coding DNA: TGCGCCAGCAGCTTGGGACAGGGTGGATCCTACGAGCAGTACTTC. The chain links TRBV5-1 to TRBJ2-7, with 7 bases fitting TRBD1. CDR1 SGHRS and CDR2 YFSETQ come from the germline V gene. V shed 0 bases and J 1 base; nucleotides not matched to a gene: 4. The CDR3 is 15 residues long.

This chain connects TRBV19 to TRBJ1-2, with 10 bases aligning to TRBD1. V gave up 3 bases and J gave up 4 bases; unmatched junction bases: 2. The CDR3 has 14 amino acids. CDR1 is LNHDA and CDR2 is SQIVND in the germline V gene (reference sequence). DNA of the CDR3: TGTGCCAGTAGTATGGACAGGGGGAGCTATGGCTACACCTTC. As protein: CASSMDRGSYGYTF.

J is TRBJ1-6 and V is TRBV7-9, with D perhaps matching TRBD1 (6 bases). V lost 4 bases, J lost 0 bases, and 13 bases lay in between. The CDR3 is made up of 17 amino acids. Germline assignment: CDR1 SEHNR and CDR2 FQNEAQ (reference sequence). CDR3 residues: CASSSRGGSSYNSPLHF. CDR3 bases: TGTGCCAGCAGCTCTAGGGGGGGGAGCTCCTATAATTCACCCCTCCACTTT.

This CDR3 is CASSPRTGGMNTEAFF. The CDR3 DNA reads TGTGCCAGCAGCCCAAGGACAGGGGGCATGAACACTGAAGCTTTCTTT. The chain couples TRBV11-2 to TRBJ1-1, with 11 bases fitting TRBD1. Germline CDR1 is SGHAT and CDR2 is FQNNGV. The CDR3 consists of 16 residues. Trimming cost V 5 bases and J 0 bases; bases outside gene matches: 5.

The rearrangement uses TRBV5-4 and TRBJ2-3; no reliable D call. The V end lost 0 bases, the J end lost 0 bases, and 5 bases lay between the germline ends. This CDR3 contains 14 residues. Germline V gives CDR1 SGHNT, CDR2 YYREEE (reference sequence). CDR3 coding DNA: TGTGCCAGCAGCTTGGAGCACAGCACAGATACGCAGTATTTT. As protein: CASSLEHSTDTQYF. The whole variable domain, remainder taken from reference TRBV5-4 and TRBJ2-3, is ETGVTQSPTHLIKTRGQQVTLRCSSQSGHNTVSWYQQALGQGPQFIFQYYREEENGRGNFPPRFSGLQFPNYSSELNVNALELDDSALYLCASSLEHSTDTQYFGPGTRLTVL.

CDR3 loop: CASSEVGSQETQYF. CDR3 nucleotide sequence: TGTGCCAGCAGTGAAGTAGGGAGCCAAGAGACCCAGTACTTC. The rearrangement links TRBV6-1 to TRBJ2-5; possibly TRBD2 for D (5 bases). The germline V gene has CDR1 MNHNS and CDR2 SASEGT. Trimming removed 1 base at V and 1 base at J, with 7 bases between. The CDR3 is 14 amino acids.

V is TRBV6-2 or TRBV6-3 and J is TRBJ2-2, with 7 nucleotides matching TRBD2. V gave up 7 bases and J gave up 3 bases; unmatched junction bases: 20. The CDR3 has 19 amino acids. The germline gives CDR1 MNHEY, CDR2 SVGEGT. For the CDR3, the DNA is TGTGCCAGCAACCCATTCCGGGTAGCGGGCGGGACGGACACCGGGGAGCTGTTTTTT. Translation: CASNPFRVAGGTDTGELFF.

The rearrangement links TRBV25-1 to TRBJ1-2; D remains unclear. V lost 5 bases and J lost 4, with 17 bases in between. The CDR3 spans 15 residues. Germline V CDR1 and CDR2: MGHDK, SYGVNS. In DNA, the CDR3 is TGTGCCAGCAGTCCGTACTCGGGGTTCGTCTATGGCTACACCTTC. It is translated as CASSPYSGFVYGYTF.

The chain has TRBV23-1 and TRBJ1-5, with TRBD1 matching 8 bases. TRBV23-1 is an open reading frame whose function is uncertain. V dropped 2 bases and J dropped 4; count of bases not matched to a gene: 10. The CDR3 runs to 17 residues. The CDR3 nucleotides are TGCGCCAGCAGTCAACCCCACGGACAGGGCCCTAATCAGCCCCAGCATTTT. Protein: CASSQPHGQGPNQPQHF.

J is TRBJ1-1 and V is TRBV7-8, with 7 nucleotides matching TRBD1. V lost 10 bases, J lost 5 bases, and 7 bases stayed unmatched. The CDR3 sequence is 12 residues long. Per germline, CDR1 SGHVS and CDR2 FQNEAQ. CDR3 DNA sequence: TGTGCCACCACACAGGGGCTAACTGAAGCTTTCTTT. It is translated as CATTQGLTEAFF.

V is TRBV10-2 and J is TRBJ2-7; D not resolved. Trimming stripped 5 bases from V and 0 bases from J, with 8 bases between. Per germline, CDR1 WSHSY and CDR2 SAAADI. The CDR3 has 13 residues. This CDR3 reads CASSPGSSYEQYF. The CDR3 DNA follows: TGCGCCAGCAGTCCAGGAAGCTCCTACGAGCAGTACTTC.

The chain has TRBV7-9 and TRBJ2-3, with D perhaps TRBD2 (7 bases). Germline CDR1 and CDR2: SEHNR and FQNEAQ (reference sequence). The CDR3 consists of 16 residues. Trimming removed 5 bases from V and 1 base from J, with 16 bases in between. The CDR3 sequence is CASSKRGGAGTDTQYF. The DNA of the CDR3 is TGTGCCAGCAGCAAGCGAGGGGGGGCGGGCACAGATACGCAGTATTTT.

The V and J genes are TRBV7-9 and TRBJ1-6; D possibly corresponds to TRBD1 (5 bases). In germline, CDR1 is SEHNR, CDR2 FQNEAQ (reference sequence). V shed 1 base and J shed 10 bases, with 14 bases lying between them. This CDR3 is 15 amino acids long. In DNA form, the CDR3 reads TGTGCCAGCAGCTTAGATCGGGGGGGGAGGTCACCCCTCCACTTT. Its protein is CASSLDRGGRSPLHF.

This clone has only one observation. The rearrangement links TRBV19 to TRBJ1-4; 7 bases agree with TRBD1. CDR1 and CDR2 from the germline V gene are LNHDA and SQIVND (reference sequence). The CDR3 consists of 15 residues. The V segment lost 3 bases and the J segment 8 bases; nucleotides outside the gene matches: 9. The CDR3 spells CASSITGETGEKLFF. CDR3 coding DNA: TGTGCCAGTAGTATTACAGGGGAGACAGGCGAAAAACTGTTTTTT.

This chain joins TRBV18 and TRBJ2-7; 8 bases are shared with TRBD1. Trimming took 1 base from V and 5 from J; bases not matched to a gene: 7. In germline, CDR1 is KGHSH, CDR2 LQKENI. This CDR3 is built from 15 residues. In DNA form, the CDR3 reads TGTGCCAGCTCACCACGCGGACAGGGTTTCAACGAGCAGTACTTC. Its protein is CASSPRGQGFNEQYF.

This clone was counted a few times. The chain combines TRBV20-1 with TRBJ1-1, with 7 nucleotides matching TRBD1. CDR1 and CDR2 from the germline V gene are DFQATT and SNEGSKA (reference sequence). V lost 1 base and J lost 10; bases outside the gene matches: 3. This CDR3 has 11 residues. The CDR3 bases are TGCAGTGCTAGAGTCGGGACAGCAGCTTTCTTT. This gives the protein CSARVGTAAFF.

The chain carries TRBV6-5 and TRBJ1-6; D is ambiguous. The CDR3 runs 13 residues. Germline loops: CDR1 MNHEY, CDR2 SVGAGI. V was trimmed by 6 bases and J by 11 bases, leaving 14 bases between them. CDR3 nucleotide sequence: TGTGCCAGCAGGGAGGTTGGGTGGCCACCCCTCCACTTT. Amino acid sequence: CASREVGWPPLHF.